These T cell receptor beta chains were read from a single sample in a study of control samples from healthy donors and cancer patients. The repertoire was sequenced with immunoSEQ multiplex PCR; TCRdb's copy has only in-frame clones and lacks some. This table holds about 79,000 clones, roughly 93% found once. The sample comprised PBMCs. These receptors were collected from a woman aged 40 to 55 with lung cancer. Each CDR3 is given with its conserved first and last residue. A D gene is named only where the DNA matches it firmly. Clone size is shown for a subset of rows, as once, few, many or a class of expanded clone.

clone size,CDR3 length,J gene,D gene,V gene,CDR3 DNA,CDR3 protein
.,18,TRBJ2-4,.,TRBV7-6,TGTGCCAGCAGCTTATTCTGGTCGGGGATACTAGCCAAAAACATTCAGTACTTC,CASSLFWSGILAKNIQYF
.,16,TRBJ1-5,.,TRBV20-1,TGCAGTGCTAGTGTGGGGGGAGCGTCTCGAAGTCAGCCCCAGCATTTT,CSASVGGASRSQPQHF
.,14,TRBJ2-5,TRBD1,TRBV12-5,TGTGCTAGTGGTTCCGGACAGGGGATAGAGACCCAGTACTTC,CASGSGQGIETQYF
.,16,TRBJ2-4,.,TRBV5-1,TGCGCCAGCAGCCCTTATTCCAGGGATGGCAAAAACATTCAGTACTTC,CASSPYSRDGKNIQYF
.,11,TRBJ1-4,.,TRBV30,TGTGCCTGGAGTATAAGAGAAAAACTGTTTTTT,CAWSIREKLFF
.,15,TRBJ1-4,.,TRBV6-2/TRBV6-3,TGTGCCAGCAGTCCCCCGGGCAGGGGTAATGAAAAACTGTTTTTT,CASSPPGRGNEKLFF
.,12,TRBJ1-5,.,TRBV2,TGTGCCAGCAGTGCCCTGAATCAGCCCCAGCATTTT,CASSALNQPQHF
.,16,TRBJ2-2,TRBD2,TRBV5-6,TGTGCCAGCAGCTTAATCTGGGGAGGGGACACCGGGGAGCTGTTTTTT,CASSLIWGGDTGELFF
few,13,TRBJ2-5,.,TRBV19,TGTGCCAGTAGTATAGCGACGGTAGAGACCCAGTACTTC,CASSIATVETQYF
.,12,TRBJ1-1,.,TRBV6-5,TGTGCCAGCATCGGTTGGAACACTGAAGCTTTCTTT,CASIGWNTEAFF
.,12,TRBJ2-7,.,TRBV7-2,TGTGCCAGCAGCTTATCCTCCTACGAGCAGTACTTC,CASSLSSYEQYF
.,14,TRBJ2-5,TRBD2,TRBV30,TGTGCCTGGACTAGCGGGGGGGCAGGGGAGACCCAGTACTTC,CAWTSGGAGETQYF
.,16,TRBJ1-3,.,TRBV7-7,TGTGCTAGCAGCCGGGAGCAAACCCGAAAAGGAAACACCATATATTTT,CASSREQTRKGNTIYF
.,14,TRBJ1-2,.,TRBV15,TGTGCCACCAGCAGAGAGTGGGGAGACTATGGCTACACCTTC,CATSREWGDYGYTF
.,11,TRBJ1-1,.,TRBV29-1,TGCAGCGCCCAAGGGAAGACTGAAGCTTTCTTT,CSAQGKTEAFF
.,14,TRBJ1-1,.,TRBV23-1,TGCGCCAGCAGTCGAACAGGGAAGGGCACTGAAGCTTTCTTT,CASSRTGKGTEAFF
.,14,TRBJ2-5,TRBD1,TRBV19,TGTGCCAGTAGTGCCCGGACAGGGCTCGAGACCCAGTACTTC,CASSARTGLETQYF
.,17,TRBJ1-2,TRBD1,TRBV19,TGTGCCAGTAGTACGCCTCGGACAGGGATGAAATCCTATGGCTACACCTTC,CASSTPRTGMKSYGYTF
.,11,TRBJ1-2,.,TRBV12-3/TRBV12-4,TGTGCCAGCCAATCCGGGGGTGGCTACACCTTC,CASQSGGGYTF
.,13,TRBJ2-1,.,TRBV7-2,TGTGCCAGCAGCTTGGGGGGGCACAATGAGCAGTTCTTC,CASSLGGHNEQFF
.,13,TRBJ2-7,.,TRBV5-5,TGTGCCAGCAGCTTGGCAGGGCAAGTGGTACTGTACTTC,CASSLAGQVVLYF
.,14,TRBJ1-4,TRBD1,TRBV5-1,TGCGCCAGCAGCTACGACAGGGGGCAGGAAAAACTGTTTTTT,CASSYDRGQEKLFF
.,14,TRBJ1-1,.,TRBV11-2,TGTGCCAGCAGCTCGAGCGACAGGAACACTGAAGCTTTCTTT,CASSSSDRNTEAFF
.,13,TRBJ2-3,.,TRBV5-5,TGTGCCAGCAGCTCCCGAGCGGTAGATACGCAGTATTTT,CASSSRAVDTQYF
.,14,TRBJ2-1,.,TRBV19,TGTGCCAGTAGTACACTTAGCTCCTACAATGAGCAGTTCTTC,CASSTLSSYNEQFF
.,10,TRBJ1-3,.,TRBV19,TGTGCCAGTCGGGGGGACACCATATATTTT,CASRGDTIYF
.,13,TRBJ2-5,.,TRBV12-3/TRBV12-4,TGTGCCAGCAACCGTGGGGGGGCAGAGACCCAGTACTTC,CASNRGGAETQYF
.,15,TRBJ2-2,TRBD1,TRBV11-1,TGTGCCAGCACCCACAGGGGGCGAAGCACCGGGGAGCTGTTTTTT,CASTHRGRSTGELFF
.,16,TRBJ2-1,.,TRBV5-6,TGTGCCAGCAGCCTACGGACATGGGGAACCCACAATGAGCAGTTCTTC,CASSLRTWGTHNEQFF
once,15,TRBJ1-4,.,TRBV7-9,TGTGCCAGCAGCTTAGAAGCAGGGTCGTACGAAAAACTGTTTTTT,CASSLEAGSYEKLFF
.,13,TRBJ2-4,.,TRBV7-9,TGTGCCAGCAGCTTAGCGGAACCGGACATTCAGTACTTC,CASSLAEPDIQYF
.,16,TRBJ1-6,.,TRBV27,TGTGCCAGCAGTTTCGGAAGTGCGATCTATAATTCACCCCTCCACTTT,CASSFGSAIYNSPLHF
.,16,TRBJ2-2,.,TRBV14,TGTGCCAGCAGCCTCTGGACGGATACGAACACCGGGGAGCTGTTTTTT,CASSLWTDTNTGELFF
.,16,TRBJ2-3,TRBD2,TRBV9,TGTGCCAGCAGCGTTCTAGCGGGGAGGGGCACAGATACGCAGTATTTT,CASSVLAGRGTDTQYF
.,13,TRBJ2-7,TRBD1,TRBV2,TGTGCCAGCAGGGGACAGGGGGCCTACGAGCAGTACTTC,CASRGQGAYEQYF
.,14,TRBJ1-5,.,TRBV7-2,TGTGCCACCGCGAGGGATGGGAGCAATCAGCCCCAGCATTTT,CATARDGSNQPQHF
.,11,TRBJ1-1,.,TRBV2,TGTGCCAGCAGTGGTTTTACTGAAGCTTTCTTT,CASSGFTEAFF
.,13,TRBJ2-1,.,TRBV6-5,TGTGCCAGCAGTTACTTGGGTAGGAATGAGCAGTTCTTC,CASSYLGRNEQFF
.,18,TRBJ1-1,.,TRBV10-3,TGTGCCATCAGATCCCCCCTTCGGCGTGGACAGAAAAACACTGAAGCTTTCTTT,CAIRSPLRRGQKNTEAFF
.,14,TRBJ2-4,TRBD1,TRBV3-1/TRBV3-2,TGTGCCAGCAGACAGGGGATCGACAAAAACATTCAGTACTTC,CASRQGIDKNIQYF
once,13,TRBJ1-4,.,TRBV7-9,TGTGCCAGCAGCTGGGCCACAGGGGAAAAACTGTTTTTT,CASSWATGEKLFF
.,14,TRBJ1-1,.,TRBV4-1,TGCGCCAGCAGCCCAATTCAGGGAGGCACTGAAGCTTTCTTT,CASSPIQGGTEAFF
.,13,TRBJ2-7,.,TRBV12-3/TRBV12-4,TGTGCCAGCAGTTTAAGAGGGGGCTACGAGCAGTACTTC,CASSLRGGYEQYF
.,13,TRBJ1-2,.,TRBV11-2,TGTGCCAGCAGCTCCTGGACCGACTATGGCTACACCTTC,CASSSWTDYGYTF
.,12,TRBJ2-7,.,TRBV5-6,TGTGCCAGCAGCTTGGAGGTGGGTAAGCAGTACTTC,CASSLEVGKQYF
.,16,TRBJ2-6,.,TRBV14,TGTGCCAGCAGCCCCCCTTGGGGGCTTGGGGCCAACGTCCTGACTTTC,CASSPPWGLGANVLTF
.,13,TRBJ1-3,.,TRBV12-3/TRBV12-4,TGTGCCAGCTGTACAGGGTCTGGAAACACCATATATTTT,CASCTGSGNTIYF
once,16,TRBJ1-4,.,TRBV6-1,TGTGCCAGCAGTGAAGCGGAGGGGAGGGTCAGTGAAAAACTGTTTTTT,CASSEAEGRVSEKLFF
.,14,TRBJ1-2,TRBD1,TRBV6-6,TGTGCCAGCACCCCGACAGGGTCGGGCTATGGCTACACCTTC,CASTPTGSGYGYTF
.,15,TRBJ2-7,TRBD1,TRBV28,TGTGCCAGCAGTCGATACAGGGGCAAGGTGGACGAGCAGTACTTC,CASSRYRGKVDEQYF
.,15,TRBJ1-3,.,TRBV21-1,TGTGCCCCACCCCAGGGGACTTCGACTGGAAACACCATATATTTT,CAPPQGTSTGNTIYF
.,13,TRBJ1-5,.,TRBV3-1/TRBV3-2,TGTGCCAGCAGCAGAGGCGGCAATCAGCCCCAGCATTTT,CASSRGGNQPQHF
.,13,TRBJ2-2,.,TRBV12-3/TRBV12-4,TGTGCCAGCAAAAAGGTGAACACCGGGGAGCTGTTTTTT,CASKKVNTGELFF